A single sample is the source of the 28 T cell receptor beta chains below, sequenced in a study of circulating CD8 cells and anti-PD-1 response in melanoma. TCR libraries were prepared from roughly 15 ng of total RNA with the QIAseq Immune Repertoire TCR panel. TCRdb reprocessed the reads with MiXCR, giving one entry per CDR3 protein. The sample lists hundreds of distinct CDR3 sequences; around 7% were seen once. Sorting of live CD3+CD8+TCRalphabeta+ cells by PD-1 and/or TIGIT gave four subsets. This specimen consisted of CD8+ T cells from PBMCs, obtained at baseline or after one month of anti-PD-1 therapy (not recorded which). Receptors were obtained from a human donor with melanoma.

This clonotype is medium-sized (0.01 to 0.1%). This chain uses TRBV7-9 with TRBJ2-7, with a tentative D call TRBD2 (5 bases). The CDR3 loop spans 12 amino acids. The germline V gene has CDR1 SEHNR and CDR2 FQNEAQ (reference sequence). Trimming removed 1 base from V and 7 bases from J, with 8 bases in between. The CDR3 DNA is TGTGCCAGCAGCTTAGGCCCGGGAGAGCAGTACTTC. It yields the protein CASSLGPGEQYF.

In this sample, this clonotype is large (0.1 to 1%). The chain employs TRBV20-1 and TRBJ2-5; possibly TRBD1 for D (6 bases). Trimming removed 2 bases at V and 4 bases at J, with 17 bases between. Germline CDR1 is DFQATT and CDR2 is SNEGSKA (reference sequence). The CDR3 length is 15 residues. As DNA, the CDR3 is TGCAGTGCTAGATGGTCCCAGGGGTTGGGAGAGACCCAGTACTTC. Translating gives CSARWSQGLGETQYF.

This clonotype is labeled as large. The rearrangement uses TRBV19 and TRBJ2-2, with 14 bases lining up with TRBD2. The CDR3 has 19 residues. V was clipped by 4 bases and J by 1 base; unmatched bases: 8. Germline CDR1 is LNHDA and CDR2 is SQIVND (reference sequence). The chain's CDR3 is CASSTPGTSGGRNTGELFF. The CDR3 nucleotides are TGTGCCAGTAGTACCCCTGGGACTAGCGGGGGCCGGAACACCGGGGAGCTGTTTTTT.

By its share, this clonotype is large. The chain employs TRBV20-1 and TRBJ2-1, with D tentatively TRBD1 (5 bases). V lost 3 bases to trimming and J lost 4 bases, with 16 bases between them. The length of the CDR3 is 15 residues. The germline V gene has CDR1 DFQATT and CDR2 SNEGSKA (reference sequence). CDR3 DNA: TGCAGTGCTAGCCCCACCAGGGCAGCATACAATGAGCAGTTCTTC. This encodes CSASPTRAAYNEQFF.

This clonotype was found a few times. This chain links TRBV14 with TRBJ2-7, with a tentative D call TRBD1 (5 bases). The CDR3 extends over 14 amino acids. Germline-derived CDR1 and CDR2 are SGHDN and FVKESK. The V end lost 4 bases, the J end lost 4 bases, and 14 bases lay between the germline ends. The CDR3, as DNA: TGTGCCAGCAGCCTTTGGACAAATCCGTACGAGCAGTACTTC. Translation: CASSLWTNPYEQYF.

This clonotype is deemed large. The genes are TRBV20-1 and TRBJ2-1; D may be TRBD2 (6 bases). The germline V gene has CDR1 DFQATT and CDR2 SNEGSKA (reference sequence). V lost 3 bases and J lost 3, with 12 bases in between. The CDR3 covers 14 residues. CDR3 DNA sequence: TGCAGTGCTAGTGACGGCGGGGACTACAATGAGCAGTTCTTC. This encodes CSASDGGDYNEQFF.

By frequency in the sample, this clonotype is large. The V call is TRBV6-4, the J call TRBJ2-3; 8 bases agree with TRBD1. The CDR3 loop spans 14 amino acids. Trimming cost V 3 bases and J 4 bases; bases outside gene matches: 3. CDR1 is MRHNA and CDR2 is SNTAGT in the germline V gene. The CDR3 DNA sequence: TGTGCCAGCAGTGAGCAGGGGGCGTCAGATACGCAGTATTTT. Translating gives CASSEQGASDTQYF.

By share, this clonotype ranks as large (0.1 to 1%). V and J are TRBV7-2 and TRBJ2-5; D unclear. The CDR3 spans 13 residues. V was clipped by 1 base and J by 4 bases, with 7 bases between them. CDR1 SGHTA and CDR2 FQGNSA come from the germline V gene. The CDR3 here is CASSLDLGETQYF. CDR3 DNA sequence: TGTGCCAGCAGCTTAGATCTAGGAGAGACCCAGTACTTC.

Judged by abundance, this clonotype is large. The chain couples TRBV6-5 to TRBJ2-7, with TRBD2 matching over 7 bases. The CDR3 has 15 residues. Germline assignment: CDR1 MNHEY and CDR2 SVGAGI. V trimming: 3 bases; J trimming: 2 bases; junction bases outside the gene matches: 7. CDR3 in DNA: TGTGCCAGCAGTTATCGGAGGGACTATCCCTACGAGCAGTACTTC. Its translation: CASSYRRDYPYEQYF.

This clonotype turned up a few times. The chain combines TRBV6-1 with TRBJ2-2; D not certain. The germline CDR1 and CDR2 sequences are MNHNS and SASEGT. CDR3 length: 13 residues. The germline V and J ends were trimmed by 3 bases and 3 bases, with 5 bases remaining between them. The chain's CDR3 is CASSDSDTGELFF. CDR3 in DNA: TGTGCCAGCAGTGATTCGGACACCGGGGAGCTGTTTTTT.

This clonotype ranks as medium-sized. The genes are TRBV6-1 and TRBJ2-1, with 7 bases aligning to TRBD1. The CDR3 has 15 amino acids. The V segment lost 10 bases and the J segment 0 bases; nucleotides outside the gene matches: 9. CDR1 MNHNS and CDR2 SASEGT come from the germline V gene. CDR3 sequence reads: CATDEGAGSYNEQFF. DNA of the CDR3: TGTGCCACGGATGAGGGGGCTGGCTCCTACAATGAGCAGTTCTTC.

In this sample, this clonotype is large. The J gene is TRBJ2-7, the V gene TRBV4-1, with 9 bases identical to TRBD1. Trimming removed 0 bases from V and 5 bases from J; junction bases left unmatched: 8. The germline V gene encodes CDR1 MGHRA and CDR2 YSYEKL. The CDR3 has 16 residues. The CDR3 region has the DNA TGCGCCAGCAGCCAAGATCGGGGAACAGGGGGCAACGAGCAGTACTTC. Translating it yields CASSQDRGTGGNEQYF.

This clonotype is medium-sized in the sample. Given a much more abundant clone one base away, this may be a read error. In DNA form, the CDR3 reads TGTGCCAGCGATTCTCCTGGGGGGGATACGCAGTATTTT. Residues: CASDSPGGDTQYF. V usage is TRBV9 and J usage is TRBJ2-3, with a weak D call TRBD2 (6 bases). Germline CDR1 and CDR2: SGDLS and YYNGEE. V was clipped by 7 bases and J by 6 bases, with 15 bases between them. The CDR3 consists of 13 residues.

Sample share makes this clonotype medium-sized (0.01 to 0.1%). The chain couples TRBV7-2 to TRBJ1-1; D remains unclear. CDR3 length equals 14 residues. V was pared by 5 bases and J by 3 bases, with 13 bases between. The germline V gene encodes CDR1 SGHTA and CDR2 FQGNSA. The CDR3 region is CASSPDYGDTEAFF. Written as DNA, the CDR3 is TGTGCCAGCAGCCCAGACTACGGGGACACTGAAGCTTTCTTT.

The chain links TRBV7-9 to TRBJ2-3; the match to TRBD2 covers 7 bases. The CDR3 is 19 amino acids. After removal of 5 bases from V and 1 base from J, the junction contained 18 bases not matched to a gene. Germline CDR1 SEHNR, CDR2 FQNEAQ (reference sequence). In DNA, the CDR3 is TGTGCCAGCAGCCCAAAATGGTCCCTTGCGGGAGAAGGCACAGATACGCAGTATTTT. This encodes CASSPKWSLAGEGTDTQYF.

This clonotype rates as large (0.1 to 1%). The rearrangement links TRBV2 to TRBJ2-2; possible D gene TRBD1, 5 bases. This CDR3 contains 12 residues. CDR1 is SNHLY, CDR2 FYNNEI, per germline. V lost 6 bases to trimming and J lost 6 bases, with 8 bases between them. CDR3 sequence reads: CASSQGSGELFF. For the CDR3, the DNA is TGTGCCAGCAGCCAGGGTTCCGGGGAGCTGTTTTTT.

This clonotype is labeled as large. The chain has TRBV19 and TRBJ2-1, with D perhaps matching TRBD1 (5 bases). This CDR3 contains 16 residues. Germline CDR1 LNHDA, CDR2 SQIVND (reference sequence). V lost 1 base, J lost 2 bases, and 12 bases lay in between. In DNA, the CDR3 is TGTGCCAGTAGTATAGGAGTAGGGGCAGCCTACAATGAGCAGTTCTTC. Translation gives CASSIGVGAAYNEQFF.

This clonotype is categorized as large. The chain couples TRBV29-1 to TRBJ2-7; 8 nucleotides line up with TRBD1. Germline CDR1 reads SQVTM; CDR2 reads ANQGSEA. V was pared by 7 bases and J by 4 bases, with 9 bases of the junction left unmatched. The CDR3 is 13 amino acids. CDR3 protein: CSASTGEPYEQYF. Written as DNA, the CDR3 is TGCAGCGCTTCGACAGGGGAGCCGTACGAGCAGTACTTC.

The gene calls are TRBV7-3 and TRBJ2-1; D tentatively fits TRBD1 or TRBD2 (6 bases each). V was cut by 3 bases and J by 4 bases, with 13 bases left in between. This CDR3 contains 15 residues. Germline CDR1 reads SGHTA; CDR2 reads FQGTGA. Here the CDR3 reads CASSLEGGLYNEQFF. CDR3 nucleotide sequence: TGTGCCAGCAGCTTGGAGGGGGGTCTTTACAATGAGCAGTTCTTC.

This clonotype is labeled as large (0.1 to 1%). The chain links TRBV19 to TRBJ2-7, with D perhaps TRBD2 (6 bases). Trimming pared 7 bases from V and 3 bases from J, leaving 19 bases between. CDR3 length: 15 residues. Germline values: CDR1 LNHDA, CDR2 SQIVND (reference sequence). The CDR3 bases are TGTGCCAGTAATGGGCGGGATTCTCAGGGCTACGAGCAGTACTTC. Its translation: CASNGRDSQGYEQYF.

This clonotype is large within its sample. This chain links TRBV5-5 with TRBJ2-7, with 10 bases that match TRBD1. V lost 4 bases to trimming and J lost 2 bases; unmatched junction nucleotides: 3. Looked up from germline, CDR1 is SGHKS and CDR2 is YYEKEE (reference sequence). This CDR3 spans 14 amino acids. The CDR3 here is CASSPGTGAYEQYF. The CDR3 region has the DNA TGTGCCAGCAGCCCCGGGACAGGGGCCTACGAGCAGTACTTC.

By proportion, this clonotype is large (0.1 to 1%). The chain carries TRBV23-1 and TRBJ2-1; a weak D match, TRBD1 (5 bases). TRBV23-1 is given ORF status, its function remaining uncertain. The V end lost 0 bases, the J end lost 2 bases, and 14 bases lay between the germline ends. The CDR3 runs to 17 residues. CDR3 nucleotides: TGCGCCAGCAGTCAATCATTAAAGGGGCCTACCTACAATGAGCAGTTCTTC. This codes for CASSQSLKGPTYNEQFF.

Sample share makes this clonotype large (0.1 to 1%). This chain joins TRBV6-1 and TRBJ2-5, with 9 positions matching TRBD2. V lost 5 bases, J lost 2 bases, and 6 bases stayed unmatched. The CDR3 runs 15 residues. The germline V gene encodes CDR1 MNHNS and CDR2 SASEGT. The CDR3 DNA reads TGTGCCAGCAGTAAGGAGGCGGGGGGGCAAGAGACCCAGTACTTC. Translation gives CASSKEAGGQETQYF.

Relative to its sample, this clonotype is large. The chain couples TRBV29-1 to TRBJ2-1, with TRBD1 identical over 10 bases. The V and J ends lost 3 bases and 0 bases, in that order; junction bases with no gene match: 8. CDR1 and CDR2 from the germline V gene are SQVTM and ANQGSEA. The CDR3 consists of 17 residues. The CDR3 DNA follows: TGCAGCGTTGACCGACAGGGGGCCGACTACTCCTACAATGAGCAGTTCTTC. It yields the protein CSVDRQGADYSYNEQFF.

This clonotype is hyperexpanded. The chain links TRBV2 to TRBJ2-1, with 10 bases that match TRBD2. The CDR3 covers 15 residues. V was clipped by 2 bases and J by 4 bases; unmatched bases: 2. Germline CDR1 is SNHLY and CDR2 is FYNNEI. The CDR3 spells CASSETSGAYNEQFF. The CDR3 coding sequence is TGTGCCAGCAGTGAAACTAGCGGGGCGTACAATGAGCAGTTCTTC. Variable domain in full (rest from reference TRBV2 and TRBJ2-1): EPEVTQTPSHQVTQMGQEVILRCVPISNHLYFYWYRQILGQKVEFLVSFYNNEISEKSEIFDDQFSVERPDGSNFTLKIRSTKLEDSAMYFCASSETSGAYNEQFFGPGTRLTVL.

This clonotype is labeled medium-sized. This rearrangement joins TRBV25-1 to TRBJ1-3; 7 nucleotides match TRBD1. V dropped 6 bases and J dropped 2; count of bases not matched to a gene: 4. CDR1 and CDR2 (germline): MGHDK, SYGVNS. The CDR3 is made up of 14 amino acids. In nucleotides, the CDR3 is TGTGCCAGCAGCCGGGACAGCCCTGGAAACACCATATATTTT. Its protein product is CASSRDSPGNTIYF.

In its sample, this clonotype is large. The chain employs TRBV5-4 and TRBJ1-3; TRBD1 is a possible D gene (6 bases). This CDR3 is 15 amino acids long. Germline CDR1 is SGHNT and CDR2 is YYREEE (reference sequence). V lost 2 bases to trimming and J lost 4 bases, with 13 bases between them. The CDR3 region is CASSFTGSYGNTIYF. The CDR3, as DNA: TGTGCCAGCAGCTTTACAGGGAGTTACGGAAACACCATATATTTT. Based on the CDR3 plus reference TRBV5-4 and TRBJ1-3, the full variable domain is ETGVTQSPTHLIKTRGQQVTLRCSSQSGHNTVSWYQQALGQGPQFIFQYYREEENGRGNFPPRFSGLQFPNYSSELNVNALELDDSALYLCASSFTGSYGNTIYFGEGSWLTVV.

By share, this clonotype ranks as large. The CDR3 DNA sequence: TGTGCCAGTAGGAGCTGGGGCAGGGATCAGCCCCAGCATTTT. This translates into CASRSWGRDQPQHF. The rearrangement uses TRBV19 and TRBJ1-5, with a tentative D call TRBD1 (5 bases). Trimming removed 6 bases from V and 5 bases from J, with 14 bases in between. The CDR3 has 14 residues. Germline V gene lookup returns CDR1 LNHDA and CDR2 SQIVND (reference sequence).